The 30 T cell receptor beta chains given below trace back to one sample, sequenced in a study of T cells in Graves' hyperthyroidism and ophthalmopathy. The investigators amplified TCR beta CDR3 regions from RNA transcripts. RT-PCR in the first round (using the HTBI primer set) targeted the TCR CDR3. TCRdb re-called the multiplex PCR reads through MiXCR, storing one row per CDR3 protein. Altogether around 250,000 distinct CDR3 sequences are present, less than 15% being singletons, with the ten largest covering 13%. Sequences were obtained from blood. All receptors derive from a middle-aged woman with Graves' hyperthyroidism that later progressed to Graves' ophthalmopathy.

At least ten counts were recorded for this clonotype. CDR3 DNA sequence: TGTGCCAGCAGCGTCAGGATCGGCGGAAACACCATATATTTT. Residues: CASSVRIGGNTIYF. The chain links TRBV11-2 to TRBJ1-3, with no clear D. The CDR3 contains 14 residues. The V gene lost 5 bases and the J gene lost 4 bases, with 12 bases spanning the gap. Germline loops: CDR1 SGHAT, CDR2 FQNNGV.

This clonotype has a handful of counts. The chain couples TRBV19 to TRBJ1-3; D is uncertain. Germline lookup yields CDR1 LNHDA and CDR2 SQIVND (reference sequence). The V end was cut by 8 bases, the J end by 2 bases, with 13 bases between. The CDR3 is 14 residues long. The CDR3 DNA reads TGTGCCAGTCGGACGCAAAGCCCTGGAAACACCATATATTTT. This sequence encodes CASRTQSPGNTIYF.

A note on this clonotype: This CDR3 fails to terminate in the conserved phenylalanine or tryptophan, so it likely reflects a read error. The DNA is left out, because the CDR3 cannot be placed on it with certainty; the CDR3 is given as TCRdb lists it. This chain joins TRBV27 and TRBJ1-5. Germline lookup yields CDR1 MNHEY and CDR2 SMNVEV (reference sequence). The CDR3 is 16 amino acids in total, end residues counted. The CDR3 is CASRGDSGGGNQPPHV.

This clonotype was seen repeatedly, ten times or more. The chain links TRBV11-2 to TRBJ2-4, with a possible D match to TRBD2 (5 bases). The CDR3 extends over 15 amino acids. Trimming removed 1 base at V and 0 bases at J, with 7 bases between. The germline V gene has CDR1 SGHAT and CDR2 FQNNGV. This chain's CDR3 is CASSLVAGAKNIQYF. The CDR3 DNA reads TGTGCCAGCAGCTTAGTGGCGGGAGCCAAAAACATTCAGTACTTC.

There are many counts of this clonotype. The chain couples TRBV28 to TRBJ2-1; TRBD2 aligns across 7 bases. CDR3 length equals 14 residues. Germline-derived CDR1 and CDR2 are MDHEN and SYDVKM. Trimming removed 4 bases from V and 1 base from J; junction bases left unmatched: 1. The CDR3 bases are TGTGCCAGCAGTTCGGGGGGATCCTACAATGAGCAGTTCTTC. Translating it yields CASSSGGSYNEQFF.

The V gene is TRBV28, the J gene TRBJ1-4; 10 positions match TRBD1. Germline V gives CDR1 MDHEN, CDR2 SYDVKM. V lost 6 bases and J lost 10; bases outside the gene matches: 8. The CDR3 has 14 amino acids. This CDR3 is CASRLGQGVGKLFF. The CDR3 nucleotides read TGTGCCAGCAGACTTGGACAGGGGGTAGGAAAACTGTTTTTT.

Many counts were recorded for this clonotype. The genes are TRBV16 and TRBJ2-2; D may be TRBD2 (6 bases). V lost 2 bases, J lost 0 bases, and 16 bases lay in between. Germline values: CDR1 KGHSY, CDR2 FQNENV. This CDR3 is 18 amino acids long. CDR3 nucleotides: TGTGCCAGCAGCCAAAAGGGACTTTATTCCGCGAACACCGGGGAGCTGTTTTTT. It translates to CASSQKGLYSANTGELFF.

This clonotype was counted many times. The chain is built from TRBV20-1 and TRBJ2-1; no firm D call. CDR1 is DFQATT and CDR2 is SNEGSKA in the germline V gene (reference sequence). This CDR3 has 16 residues. Trimming removed 3 bases from V and 0 bases from J, with 15 bases in between. The CDR3 coding sequence is TGCAGTGCTAGGCAGTTCACATTTAGCTCCTACAATGAGCAGTTCTTC. This sequence encodes CSARQFTFSSYNEQFF.

The gene calls are TRBV3-1 and TRBJ1-2; unclear D gene. CDR1 is LGHDT and CDR2 is YNNKEL in the germline V gene (reference sequence). The CDR3 has 18 amino acids. Trimming left V 0 bases short and J 0 bases short, with 17 bases between. CDR3 coding DNA: TGTGCCAGCAGCCAAGATAGAGGTATAAACCGCTCTAACTATGGCTACACCTTC. This codes for CASSQDRGINRSNYGYTF.

This clonotype appeared a single time. The chain is built from TRBV19 and TRBJ2-7, with TRBD2 identical over 9 bases. Germline V CDR1 and CDR2: LNHDA, SQIVND (reference sequence). The CDR3 length is 15 residues. The junction had 6 bases not matched to a gene; V was cut back by 5 bases and J by 1 base. CDR3 amino acids: CASSYALAGSYEQYF. The CDR3 coding sequence is TGTGCCAGTAGTTATGCCCTAGCGGGGTCCTACGAGCAGTACTTC.

Ten or more counts support this clonotype. V is TRBV12-3 or TRBV12-4 and J is TRBJ2-3, with D maybe TRBD2 (6 bases). The V gene lost 2 bases and the J gene lost 6 bases, with 12 bases spanning the gap. This CDR3 spans 14 amino acids. CDR3 nucleotides: TGTGCCAGCAGTTTATCCCGCGCGGGGGATACGCAGTATTTT. Translating it yields CASSLSRAGDTQYF.

This clonotype was recorded once. The chain has TRBV5-1 and TRBJ1-2; 9 bases fit TRBD1. The CDR3 covers 16 residues. The junction had 9 bases not matched to a gene; V was cut back by 0 bases and J by 6 bases. Germline CDR1 is SGHRS and CDR2 is YFSETQ. CDR3 residues: CASSLGTRTGEDGYTF. The CDR3 bases are TGCGCCAGCAGCTTGGGAACGAGGACAGGGGAGGATGGCTACACCTTC.

There are many counts of this clonotype. The chain recombines TRBV15 with TRBJ2-5, with 9 bases fitting TRBD2. This CDR3 is 18 amino acids long. Germline CDR1 and CDR2: LNHNV and YYDKDF (reference sequence). V shed 0 bases and J 4 bases; nucleotides not matched to a gene: 12. The CDR3 DNA is TGTGCCACCAGCAGAGAGGCCATAGCGGGAGTGTTCGGAGAGACCCAGTACTTC. It codes for CATSREAIAGVFGETQYF.

This clonotype has a count of ten or more. The gene calls are TRBV9 and TRBJ2-3; D remains ambiguous. V shed 0 bases and J shed 1 base, with 12 bases lying between them. The CDR3 has 16 amino acids. Germline lookup yields CDR1 SGDLS and CDR2 YYNGEE. The CDR3 here is CASSVVGSPGTDTQYF. The CDR3 DNA reads as TGTGCCAGCAGCGTAGTTGGCAGTCCGGGCACAGATACGCAGTATTTT.

This clonotype has ten or more counts. The rearrangement links TRBV7-9 to TRBJ1-3; 7 nucleotides agree with TRBD1. The CDR3 is 19 residues long. V was clipped by 5 bases and J by 6 bases; unmatched bases: 22. CDR1 and CDR2 from the germline V gene are SEHNR and FQNEAQ (reference sequence). The CDR3 spells CASSLQYSRRQGQTNTIYF. DNA for the CDR3: TGTGCCAGCAGCCTCCAGTACTCCCGCAGACAGGGTCAAACAAACACCATATATTTT.

The V and J genes are TRBV20-1 and TRBJ2-2; no definite D call. Looked up from germline, CDR1 is DFQATT and CDR2 is SNEGSKA (reference sequence). The CDR3 has 14 amino acids. The V and J ends lost 3 bases and 3 bases respectively, with 11 bases between them. The CDR3 nucleotides read TGCAGTGCTAGCTTACAAGCGTACACCGGGGAGCTGTTTTTT. This codes for CSASLQAYTGELFF.

The gene calls are TRBV3-1 and TRBJ1-2; tentatively, D is TRBD1 (5 bases). Germline CDR1 reads LGHDT; CDR2 reads YNNKEL (reference sequence). The CDR3 has 17 amino acids. V lost 0 bases and J lost 5, with 19 bases in between. The CDR3 coding sequence is TGTGCCAGCAGCCAAGATAAGGGGATCTCGACGTGGTATGGCTACACCTTC. It yields the protein CASSQDKGISTWYGYTF. The full variable domain, in which reference TRBV3-1 and TRBJ1-2 provide the parts outside the CDR3, is DTAVSQTPKYLVTQMGNDKSIKCEQNLGHDTMYWYKQDSKKFLKIMFSYNNKELIINETVPNRFSPKSPDKAHLNLHINSLELGDSAVYFCASSQDKGISTWYGYTFGSGTRLTVV.

The rearrangement uses TRBV7-9 and TRBJ2-5; no clear D. This CDR3 is 11 amino acids long. V was trimmed by 5 bases and J by 10 bases, leaving 11 bases between them. Germline CDR1 reads SEHNR; CDR2 reads FQNEAQ (reference sequence). CDR3 DNA: TGTGCCAGCAGCCTATCGGCGGACCAGTACTTC. Translated: CASSLSADQYF.

This clonotype was picked up many times. The rearrangement links TRBV7-2 to TRBJ2-7; a weak D match, TRBD2 (5 bases). Germline CDR1 reads SGHTA; CDR2 reads FQGNSA. This CDR3 is 11 amino acids long. V lost 2 bases and J lost 9, with 8 bases in between. The CDR3 coding sequence is TGTGCCAGCAGCTTAAGCGAGGGGCAGTACTTC. This sequence encodes CASSLSEGQYF.

On this clonotype: With a much larger clone just one base away, this may be a read error. This rearrangement joins TRBV18 to TRBJ2-3; D is unresolved. This CDR3 contains 14 residues. Germline lookup yields CDR1 KGHSH and CDR2 LQKENI. The CDR3 is CASLPSASTDTQYF. In DNA, the CDR3 is TGTGCCAGCTTACCAAGTGCTAGCACAGATACGCAGTATTTT.

This clonotype appeared many times. The CDR3 spells CASSYDYGDQPQHF. The CDR3 DNA reads TGTGCCAGTAGTTATGACTATGGGGATCAGCCCCAGCATTTT. The chain employs TRBV19 and TRBJ1-5; D gene ambiguous. Looked up from germline, CDR1 is LNHDA and CDR2 is SQIVND (reference sequence). The CDR3 spans 14 residues. Trimming removed 5 bases from V and 5 bases from J, with 13 bases in between.

This clonotype was picked up many times. V is TRBV18 and J is TRBJ1-4; D is unresolved. The germline CDR1 and CDR2 sequences are KGHSH and LQKENI. This CDR3 has 14 residues. Between the trimmed V and J ends, which lost 2 bases and 1 base, there was a span of 5 bases. The CDR3 loop is CASSPTRTNEKLFF. CDR3 sequence (DNA): TGTGCCAGCTCACCAACAAGAACTAATGAAAAACTGTTTTTT.

Written as DNA, the CDR3 is TGTGCCAGCAGAACACTAGCGGCCTACGAGCAGTACTTC. This gives the protein CASRTLAAYEQYF. The rearrangement links TRBV27 to TRBJ2-7; 8 bases align to TRBD2. The junction had 3 bases not matched to a gene; V was cut back by 6 bases and J by 2 bases. The germline CDR1 and CDR2 sequences are MNHEY and SMNVEV (reference sequence). This CDR3 has 13 amino acids.

The gene calls are TRBV28 and TRBJ2-7, with 8 bases that match TRBD1. CDR3 length: 15 residues. CDR1 MDHEN and CDR2 SYDVKM come from the germline V gene. After removal of 2 bases from V and 4 bases from J, the junction contained 7 bases not matched to a gene. The CDR3 loop reads CASSLISRDRYEQYF. For the CDR3, the DNA is TGTGCCAGCAGTTTAATATCCCGGGACAGGTACGAGCAGTACTTC.

This clonotype was seen repeatedly, ten times or more. The chain is built from TRBV25-1 and TRBJ2-1, with 10 bases matching TRBD2. The CDR3 extends over 15 amino acids. The trim removed 3 bases at V and 7 bases at J, leaving 6 bases unmatched. Germline CDR1 reads MGHDK; CDR2 reads SYGVNS. The CDR3 DNA follows: TGTGCCAGCAGTGACTACCCTAGCGGGAGAAATGAGCAGTTCTTC. It specifies CASSDYPSGRNEQFF.

This clonotype was counted many times. The genes are TRBV3-1 and TRBJ1-1; 7 bases are shared with TRBD1. There are 14 residues in the CDR3. Germline trimming cut 5 bases from V and 10 bases from J; bases unmatched to any gene: 13. Germline CDR1 reads LGHDT; CDR2 reads YNNKEL (reference sequence). The DNA for the CDR3 is TGTGCCAGCAGCGCCTTTGCAGGGGGAGAGCGAGCTTTCTTT. It specifies CASSAFAGGERAFF.

This clonotype was seen repeatedly, ten times or more. The chain recombines TRBV29-1 with TRBJ2-7, with a weak D call TRBD2 (6 bases). The V and J ends lost 2 bases and 0 bases respectively, with 17 bases between them. The germline gives CDR1 SQVTM, CDR2 ANQGSEA. The CDR3 has 16 residues. The CDR3 bases are TGCAGCGTTGAATTTGGGGAGGCAGGGAGCTCCTACGAGCAGTACTTC. Its protein product is CSVEFGEAGSSYEQYF.

This clonotype was seen at least ten times. The chain uses TRBV5-8 and TRBJ2-1, with unresolved D. Germline CDR1 SGHTS, CDR2 YDEGEE. Trimming removed 5 bases at V and 2 bases at J, with 8 bases between. The CDR3 runs 13 residues. This CDR3 is CASRKSAYNEQFF. Here the CDR3 DNA reads TGTGCCAGCAGGAAATCCGCCTACAATGAGCAGTTCTTC.

At least ten counts were recorded for this clonotype. V and J are TRBV7-9 and TRBJ2-5; perhaps D is TRBD1 or TRBD2 (6 bases each). The CDR3 spans 16 residues. Looked up from germline, CDR1 is SEHNR and CDR2 is FQNEAQ (reference sequence). V lost 0 bases and J lost 3, with 14 bases in between. The CDR3 DNA follows: TGTGCCAGCAGCTTAGCGGAGGGGGACCCCAAAGAGACCCAGTACTTC. Translation gives CASSLAEGDPKETQYF.

The table lists this clonotype with many counts. The rearrangement joins TRBV5-1 to TRBJ2-5; the match to TRBD2 covers 8 bases. The J segment lost 2 bases and the V segment lost 4 bases, leaving 10 bases of the junction unmatched. The CDR3 is 16 amino acids. CDR1 and CDR2 from the germline V gene are SGHRS and YFSETQ. Written as DNA, the CDR3 is TGCGCCAGCAGCAGTGTAGCGGGGAGACGTCAAGAGACCCAGTACTTC. Translating it yields CASSSVAGRRQETQYF.